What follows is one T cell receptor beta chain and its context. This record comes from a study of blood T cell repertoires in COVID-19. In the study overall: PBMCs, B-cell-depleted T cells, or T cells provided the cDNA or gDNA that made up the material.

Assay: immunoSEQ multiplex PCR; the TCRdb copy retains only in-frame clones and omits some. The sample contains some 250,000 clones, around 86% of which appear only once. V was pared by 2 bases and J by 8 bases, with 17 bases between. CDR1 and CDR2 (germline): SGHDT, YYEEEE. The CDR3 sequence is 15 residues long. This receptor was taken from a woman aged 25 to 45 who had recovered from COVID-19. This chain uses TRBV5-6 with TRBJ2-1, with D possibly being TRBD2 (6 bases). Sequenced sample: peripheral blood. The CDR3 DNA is TGTGCCAGCAGCTTCTTAACTAGCCGAGCCTATGAGCAGTTCTTC. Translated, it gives CASSFLTSRAYEQFF.